Shown below are 14 T cell receptor beta chains from a single sample sequenced in a study of cytomegalovirus exposure and HLA in healthy donors. It was with 60 Vbeta and 13 Jbeta primers that the PCR ran. Assay: immunoSEQ multiplex PCR; the TCRdb copy retains only in-frame clones and omits some. The sample has fewer than 200,000 clones, 70% to 90% seen once. The material sequenced was PBMCs. These receptors were taken from a young man in good health and CMV-seropositive.

The genes are TRBV5-1 and TRBJ2-7, with 8 bases identical to TRBD1. Looked up from germline, CDR1 is SGHRS and CDR2 is YFSETQ. Losses at the gene ends were 4 bases for V and 2 bases for J; bases not matched to a gene: 2. The CDR3 spans 13 residues. The CDR3 spells CASSPTGAYEQYV. CDR3 nucleotide sequence: TGCGCCAGCAGCCCGACAGGGGCCTACGAGCAGTACGTC.

V gene TRBV7-2 combines with J gene TRBJ2-1, with D possibly TRBD2 on 5 matching bases. Trimming removed 8 bases at V and 10 bases at J, with 18 bases between. CDR1 is SGHTA, CDR2 FQGNSA, per germline. The CDR3 has 13 residues. CDR3 in amino acids: CASLKQEVGEQFF. The CDR3 DNA follows: TGTGCCAGCCTAAAGCAGGAGGTAGGCGAGCAGTTCTTC.

The chain joins TRBV15 to TRBJ2-7, with D maybe TRBD2 (5 bases). V was cut by 0 bases and J by 2 bases, with 11 bases left in between. Germline values: CDR1 LNHNV, CDR2 YYDKDF (reference sequence). The CDR3 runs to 15 residues. As DNA, the CDR3 is TGTGCCACCAGCAGAGATGCCGGAGGCACCTACGAGCAGTACTTC. This encodes CATSRDAGGTYEQYF.

The chain joins TRBV6-5 to TRBJ2-2, with 9 nucleotides matching TRBD1. The V and J ends lost 8 bases and 3 bases, in that order; junction bases with no gene match: 7. CDR1 and CDR2 from the germline V gene are MNHEY and SVGAGI. The CDR3 extends over 15 amino acids. The CDR3 spells CASAPDRGYTGELFF. As DNA, the CDR3 is TGTGCCAGCGCCCCCGACAGGGGGTACACCGGGGAGCTGTTTTTT.

The chain recombines TRBV6-1 with TRBJ2-2; weak D call: TRBD1 (6 bases). Trimming stripped 11 bases from V and 5 bases from J, with 18 bases between. This CDR3 is 14 amino acids long. Germline values: CDR1 MNHNS, CDR2 SASEGT. The chain's CDR3 is CAAHVRGGTGELFF. CDR3 bases: TGTGCCGCACACGTCAGGGGCGGAACCGGGGAGCTGTTTTTT.

The V call is TRBV7-2, the J call TRBJ1-2; TRBD1 matches 10 bases. This CDR3 comprises 16 residues. CDR1 SGHTA and CDR2 FQGNSA come from the germline V gene. J gave up 8 bases and V 3 bases, and 12 bases lay outside the gene matches. The CDR3, as DNA: TGTGCCAGCAGCTTCCCCGGGACAGGGGAGATGGGCGGCTACACCTTC. It translates to CASSFPGTGEMGGYTF.

The genes are TRBV5-4 and TRBJ1-3; 8 bases fit TRBD1. V lost 4 bases, J lost 3 bases, and 9 bases stayed unmatched. The germline V gene has CDR1 SGHNT and CDR2 YYREEE (reference sequence). The CDR3 extends over 16 amino acids. The CDR3 DNA reads as TGTGCCAGCAGCCCAGGGGGCGCTGCTGGTGGAAACACCATATATTTT. This codes for CASSPGGAAGGNTIYF.

The rearrangement joins TRBV28 to TRBJ2-4, with 8 bases identical to TRBD2. Trimming took 4 bases from V and 0 from J; bases not matched to a gene: 20. The CDR3 is 21 residues long. Germline CDR1 MDHEN, CDR2 SYDVKM. CDR3 amino acids: CASSYLAPQALGRVAKNIQYF. CDR3 sequence (DNA): TGTGCCAGCAGTTATCTCGCGCCACAGGCCCTCGGGAGGGTAGCCAAAAACATTCAGTACTTC.

The chain is built from TRBV19 and TRBJ2-2, with 9 bases matching TRBD1. CDR1 is LNHDA, CDR2 SQIVND, per germline (reference sequence). J gave up 6 bases and V 7 bases, and 9 bases lay outside the gene matches. CDR3 size: 15 residues. The CDR3 loop reads CASIHGQGRPGELFF. For the CDR3, the DNA is TGTGCCAGTATTCACGGACAGGGGAGACCCGGGGAGCTGTTTTTT.

In this sample, this clone turned up a few times. The chain couples TRBV7-9 to TRBJ1-1; D gene uncertain. The CDR3 runs to 13 residues. The V and J ends lost 0 bases and 8 bases respectively, with 10 bases between them. From germline, CDR1 is SEHNR and CDR2 FQNEAQ (reference sequence). CDR3 sequence reads: CASSLAITVEAFF. CDR3 sequence (DNA): TGTGCCAGCAGCTTAGCGATCACGGTCGAAGCTTTCTTT.

The J gene is TRBJ1-4, the V gene TRBV28; 8 bases align to TRBD1. Germline CDR1 is MDHEN and CDR2 is SYDVKM. The CDR3 is 16 amino acids. Trimming cost V 6 bases and J 7 bases; bases outside gene matches: 13. The CDR3 bases are TGTGCCAGCAGCTTCCTTAGGACAGGGTTAACTGAAAAACTGTTTTTT. It encodes CASSFLRTGLTEKLFF.

The chain recombines TRBV7-4 with TRBJ2-7; TRBD2 might be the D (5 bases). The CDR3 totals 15 residues. Germline V gene sequence: CDR1 SGHVT, CDR2 SQSDAQ. Trimming cost V 5 bases and J 0 bases, with 14 bases left between them. Written as DNA, the CDR3 is TGTGCCAGCAGCCCGAAGCGGAGCCTCTCCTACGAGCAGTACTTC. This encodes CASSPKRSLSYEQYF.

The V gene is TRBV29-1, the J gene TRBJ2-7; D unclear. The V gene's germline CDR1 is SQVTM and CDR2 ANQGSEA. Trimming cost V 4 bases and J 0 bases, with 13 bases left between them. CDR3 length: 14 residues. DNA for the CDR3: TGCAGCGTTGTTCCTGTCAGGTCCTCCTACGAGCAGTACTTC. This codes for CSVVPVRSSYEQYF.

The gene calls are TRBV14 and TRBJ2-5; D is perhaps TRBD2 (6 bases). V was trimmed by 0 bases and J by 5 bases, leaving 13 bases between them. This CDR3 has 15 residues. Per the germline V gene, CDR1 is SGHDN and CDR2 is FVKESK. The CDR3 coding sequence is TGTGCCAGCAGCCAAGATCACGGCGGGATCGAGACCCAGTACTTC. Translated: CASSQDHGGIETQYF.